Shown below are 31 T cell receptor beta chains from a single sample sequenced in a study of metastatic and nonmetastatic thyroid tumors. The entire patient cohort was treatment-naive prior to thyroid surgery. TCRdb re-called the PCR reads via MiXCR. The table includes 30,000 to 40,000 clones, approximately 12% detected once. Material for sequencing was blood. These receptors all stem from a female donor with papillary thyroid cancer or a benign thyroid nodule (not recorded which). Some clones in this sample may be carry-over from other donors' samples.

This clone was recorded many times. The chain employs TRBV6-1 and TRBJ2-7; perhaps TRBD2 as D (5 bases). CDR1 and CDR2 (germline): MNHNS, SASEGT. The V and J ends lost 6 bases and 2 bases respectively, with 11 bases between them. The CDR3 covers 13 residues. The DNA for the CDR3 is TGTGCCAGCAGCCCCCCGGGGACCTACGAGCAGTACTTC. It translates to CASSPPGTYEQYF.

This clone came up many times. The J gene is TRBJ2-2, the V gene TRBV25-1; 7 bases align to TRBD1. After removal of 4 bases from V and 4 bases from J, the junction contained 3 bases not matched to a gene. Germline assignment: CDR1 MGHDK and CDR2 SYGVNS. The CDR3 has 14 amino acids. CDR3 sequence: CASSGQGATGELFF. The CDR3 coding sequence is TGTGCCAGCAGTGGACAGGGCGCCACCGGGGAGCTGTTTTTT.

V gene TRBV9 combines with J gene TRBJ1-3; D is undetermined. V gave up 4 bases and J gave up 1 base, with 15 bases separating them. The CDR3 runs to 16 residues. Germline values: CDR1 SGDLS, CDR2 YYNGEE. For the CDR3, the DNA is TGTGCCAGCAGCCCGTACAGCAGCACATCTGGAAACACCATATATTTT. Translated: CASSPYSSTSGNTIYF.

This clone was counted many times. The chain carries TRBV5-1 and TRBJ2-3, with TRBD2 matching 15 bases. The germline gives CDR1 SGHRS, CDR2 YFSETQ. CDR3 size: 18 residues. V gave up 4 bases and J gave up 1 base; unmatched junction bases: 7. The CDR3 DNA reads TGCGCCAGCAGCATCGGACTAGCGGGAGGGTCTGGCACAGATACGCAGTATTTT. Protein product: CASSIGLAGGSGTDTQYF.

The chain links TRBV6-2 or TRBV6-3 to TRBJ2-7, with 10 bases matching TRBD2. The CDR3 covers 14 residues. V trimming: 7 bases; J trimming: 5 bases; junction bases outside the gene matches: 8. Germline V lookup: CDR1 MNHEY, CDR2 SVGEGT. DNA for the CDR3: TGTGCCAGCACCCCGCGGCTAGCGGGAGACGAGCAGTACTTC. This gives the protein CASTPRLAGDEQYF.

This clone was seen repeatedly, ten times or more. The rearrangement uses TRBV2 and TRBJ1-6, with D unresolved. Deletions cut 7 bases from V and 0 bases from J, with 7 bases between. This CDR3 is 14 amino acids long. The germline V gene has CDR1 SNHLY and CDR2 FYNNEI. CDR3 protein: CASKGSSYNSPLHF. CDR3 coding DNA: TGTGCCAGCAAAGGGAGCTCCTATAATTCACCCCTCCACTTT.

This clone was observed many times. The J gene is TRBJ2-1, the V gene TRBV5-4; 7 positions match TRBD1. The CDR3 runs to 15 residues. Trimming cost V 6 bases and J 1 base; bases outside gene matches: 7. Germline V gene sequence: CDR1 SGHNT, CDR2 YYREEE (reference sequence). The CDR3 spells CASTNRGRSYNEQFF. The CDR3 DNA reads TGTGCCAGCACCAACAGGGGAAGATCCTACAATGAGCAGTTCTTC.

This clone was detected ten times or more. The chain joins TRBV9 to TRBJ2-2, with 8 bases that match TRBD2. The CDR3 has 16 amino acids. Germline V gives CDR1 SGDLS, CDR2 YYNGEE. V shed 0 bases, J shed 2 bases, and the junction held 3 bases outside the gene matches. DNA for the CDR3: TGTGCCAGCAGCGTAGCGGTAGCGGGAAACACCGGGGAGCTGTTTTTT. Translating it yields CASSVAVAGNTGELFF.

This clone was recorded many times. The J gene is TRBJ2-1, the V gene TRBV13, with D unclear. The CDR3 covers 19 residues. The V gene lost 5 bases and the J gene lost 9 bases, with 32 bases spanning the gap. Germline CDR1 PRHDT, CDR2 FYEKMQ (reference sequence). CDR3 coding DNA: TGTGCCAGCAGCCCCTGGCGTTTGACGTTGCGGCCTCTTCTCGGTGAGCAGTTCTTC. Its protein product is CASSPWRLTLRPLLGEQFF.

This clone appeared many times. This chain uses TRBV5-1 with TRBJ2-3; 8 bases fit TRBD2. Losses at the gene ends were 1 base for V and 0 bases for J; bases not matched to a gene: 7. The V gene's germline CDR1 is SGHRS and CDR2 YFSETQ. This CDR3 region has 17 residues. This chain's CDR3 is CASSLMSSGPSTDTQYF. In nucleotides, the CDR3 is TGCGCCAGCAGCTTGATGTCTAGCGGGCCCAGCACAGATACGCAGTATTTT.

This clone was found many times. This could be a read error, since a much larger clone is one nucleotide away. This chain connects TRBV6-1 to TRBJ1-2; D gene unclear. This CDR3 is 16 amino acids long. The V gene's germline CDR1 is MNHNS and CDR2 SASEGT. Trimming pared 8 bases from V and 2 bases from J, leaving 21 bases between. CDR3 sequence: CASPHKRIQINYGYTF. The DNA for the CDR3 is TGTGCCAGCCCCCATAAACGAATACAGATCAACTATGGCTACACCTTC.

In this sample, this clone turned up many times. The CDR3 nucleotides are TGTGCCAGCAGCTTAGTTCTAGATAACACCGGGGAGCTGTTTTTT. It specifies CASSLVLDNTGELFF. The chain links TRBV7-9 to TRBJ2-2; D unresolved. This CDR3 spans 15 amino acids. The germline V gene encodes CDR1 SEHNR and CDR2 FQNEAQ (reference sequence). V lost 1 base and J lost 2, with 8 bases in between.

This clone has at least ten counts. V usage is TRBV2 and J usage is TRBJ2-1; 12 bases line up with TRBD2. The CDR3 is 18 amino acids. The junction had 9 bases not matched to a gene; V was cut back by 4 bases and J by 2 bases. Germline loops: CDR1 SNHLY, CDR2 FYNNEI. Written as DNA, the CDR3 is TGTGCCAGCAGTGGCCCGGGACTAGCGGGTACAACCTACAATGAGCAGTTCTTC. Translation gives CASSGPGLAGTTYNEQFF. Filled out from reference TRBV2 and TRBJ2-1, the complete variable domain reads EPEVTQTPSHQVTQMGQEVILRCVPISNHLYFYWYRQILGQKVEFLVSFYNNEISEKSEIFDDQFSVERPDGSNFTLKIRSTKLEDSAMYFCASSGPGLAGTTYNEQFFGPGTRLTVL.

This clone has ten or more counts. The chain links TRBV11-2 to TRBJ1-5, with TRBD1 as a possible D gene (6 bases). The CDR3 loop spans 15 amino acids. CDR1 and CDR2 from the germline V gene are SGHAT and FQNNGV. Trimming left V 2 bases short and J 0 bases short, with 8 bases between. Written as DNA, the CDR3 is TGTGCCAGCAGCTTAACAGGGAGTAGCAATCAGCCCCAGCATTTT. Amino acid sequence: CASSLTGSSNQPQHF.

On this clone itself: A much larger clone lies a single base off, so this may be a read error. The chain carries TRBV5-4 and TRBJ2-2; D unclear. The CDR3 sequence is 14 residues long. Per germline, CDR1 SGHNT and CDR2 YYREEE (reference sequence). CDR3 loop: CVSSLVANTGELFF. The CDR3 bases are TGTGTCAGCAGCTTGGTGGCTAACACCGGGGAGCTGTTTTTT.

This clone has more than one count but fewer than ten. The J gene is TRBJ1-1, the V gene TRBV12-3 or TRBV12-4, with a possible D match to TRBD1 (5 bases). This CDR3 is built from 15 residues. The V end lost 7 bases, the J end lost 5 bases, and 20 bases lay between the germline ends. The CDR3 region is CASIVTVGYGTEAFF. CDR3 nucleotide sequence: TGTGCCAGCATCGTGACAGTGGGCTATGGGACTGAAGCTTTCTTT.

The rearrangement uses TRBV14 and TRBJ1-1; tentative D call: TRBD1 (6 bases). CDR3 length: 14 amino acids. Germline loops: CDR1 SGHDN, CDR2 FVKESK. V was cut by 2 bases and J by 5 bases, with 12 bases left in between. CDR3 bases: TGTGCCAGCAGCCAATCCCGGGGGCGTACTGAAGCTTTCTTT. Translation gives CASSQSRGRTEAFF.

This clone was seen only a few times. The chain couples TRBV6-2 or TRBV6-3 to TRBJ1-2, with 7 bases fitting TRBD1. Per the germline V gene, CDR1 is MNHEY and CDR2 is SVGEGT. CDR3 length: 15 amino acids. Trimming took 4 bases from V and 7 from J; bases not matched to a gene: 12. The CDR3 DNA follows: TGTGCCAGCAGTTTTGAGGACAGGAGCCGGTTTGGCTACACCTTC. Protein sequence: CASSFEDRSRFGYTF.

This clone was detected ten times or more. The V call is TRBV5-8, the J call TRBJ1-1; D possibly corresponds to TRBD1 (5 bases). Between the trimmed V and J ends, which lost 4 bases and 4 bases, there was a span of 14 bases. Germline V gene data show CDR1 as SGHTS and CDR2 as YDEGEE. The length of the CDR3 is 14 residues. CDR3 sequence: CASSPWGGGTEAFF. In nucleotides, the CDR3 is TGTGCCAGCAGCCCGTGGGGGGGTGGCACTGAAGCTTTCTTT.

There are a few counts of this clone. One junction end does not reproduce the germline sequence, and a read error may be involved. V gene TRBV28 combines with J gene TRBJ1-6; the match to TRBD1 covers 8 bases. The CDR3 covers 14 residues. The germline CDR1 and CDR2 sequences are MDHEN and SYDVKM. This chain's CDR3 is CASKLQGDNSPLYF. The CDR3 coding sequence is TGTGCCAGTAAGTTACAGGGGGATAATTCACCCCTCTACTTT.

This clone was observed many times. The J gene is TRBJ1-6, the V gene TRBV7-2; no reliable D call. Germline CDR1 reads SGHTA; CDR2 reads FQGNSA. The germline V and J ends were trimmed by 0 bases and 10 bases, with 10 bases remaining between them. This CDR3 has 14 residues. The CDR3 nucleotides are TGTGCCAGCAGCTTAGCGAATTTGGGGTCACCCCTCCACTTT. It codes for CASSLANLGSPLHF.

By frequency in the sample, this clone is medium-sized. The V gene is TRBV28, the J gene TRBJ2-7; TRBD1 or TRBD2 may be the D gene (6 bases each). The CDR3 extends over 15 amino acids. V was trimmed by 3 bases and J by 3 bases, leaving 15 bases between them. In germline, CDR1 is MDHEN, CDR2 SYDVKM. CDR3 region: CASSFWGRDRYEQYF. The CDR3 region has the DNA TGTGCCAGCAGTTTTTGGGGGCGGGATCGCTACGAGCAGTACTTC.

This clone was seen many times. V usage is TRBV13 and J usage is TRBJ1-1, with D possibly TRBD1 on 5 matching bases. From germline, CDR1 is PRHDT and CDR2 FYEKMQ (reference sequence). The CDR3 contains 15 residues. V lost 3 bases and J lost 5, with 16 bases in between. The CDR3 here is CASSFGAGGGTEAFF. CDR3 sequence (DNA): TGTGCCAGCAGCTTTGGAGCCGGGGGTGGGACTGAAGCTTTCTTT.

This clone was seen many times. The chain recombines TRBV2 with TRBJ1-5, with D uncertain. CDR3 length: 14 amino acids. The V end was cut by 3 bases, the J end by 2 bases, with 8 bases between. CDR1 SNHLY and CDR2 FYNNEI come from the germline V gene. In DNA form, the CDR3 reads TGTGCCAGCAGTGACGGAGTAGGCAATCAGCCCCAGCATTTT. Translating it yields CASSDGVGNQPQHF.

This clone has ten or more counts. The V call is TRBV20-1, the J call TRBJ2-1; D gene ambiguous. The germline V gene has CDR1 DFQATT and CDR2 SNEGSKA (reference sequence). CDR3 size: 12 residues. CDR3 sequence (DNA): TGCAGCTTCCACGCGCCCTACAATGAGCAGTTCTTC. Amino acids: CSFHAPYNEQFF.

In its sample, this clone was seen many times. Other DNA sequences from this sample encode an identical CDR3 as well. The V gene is TRBV5-6, the J gene TRBJ1-5, with 7 bases lining up with TRBD1. CDR3 length: 16 amino acids. The V gene end was trimmed by 3 bases and the J gene end by 9 bases; junction bases not matched to a gene: 15. CDR1 and CDR2 (germline): SGHDT, YYEEEE. The CDR3 loop reads CASSSQGVASAWPQHF. CDR3 DNA sequence: TGTGCCAGCAGCTCTCAGGGGGTGGCGTCGGCCTGGCCCCAGCATTTT.

This clone has ten or more counts. The chain has TRBV20-1 and TRBJ1-5; the D gene is possibly TRBD1 (5 bases). This CDR3 spans 13 amino acids. Looked up from germline, CDR1 is DFQATT and CDR2 is SNEGSKA (reference sequence). Trimming removed 2 bases at V and 7 bases at J, with 12 bases between. The CDR3 sequence is CSARPRVGQPQHF. CDR3 in DNA: TGCAGTGCTAGACCCAGGGTCGGGCAGCCCCAGCATTTT.

Concerning this clone itself: The CDR3 carries no conserved terminal phenylalanine or tryptophan, so it likely arises from a read error. The chain combines TRBV24-1 with TRBJ1-1, with D unclear. Between the trimmed V and J ends, which lost 3 bases and 5 bases, there was a span of 9 bases. The CDR3 is made up of 13 amino acids. Per the germline V gene, CDR1 is KGHDR and CDR2 is SFDVKD. The CDR3 loop reads CATSDRGRTEAFI. CDR3 nucleotides: TGTGCCACCAGTGATCGTGGACGTACTGAAGCTTTCATT.

This sequence joins TRBV5-1 and TRBJ2-1; 8 nucleotides line up with TRBD2. This CDR3 comprises 19 residues. The V and J ends lost 1 base and 2 bases, in that order; junction bases with no gene match: 14. Germline assignment: CDR1 SGHRS and CDR2 YFSETQ. The CDR3 is CASSLCHVLREGTYNEQFF. The CDR3 DNA reads TGCGCCAGCAGCTTGTGCCATGTGCTCCGGGAGGGGACCTACAATGAGCAGTTCTTC. The entire variable domain, with the rest obtained from reference TRBV5-1 and TRBJ2-1, is as follows: KAGVTQTPRYLIKTRGQQVTLSCSPISGHRSVSWYQQTPGQGLQFLFEYFSETQRNKGNFPGRFSGRQFSNSRSEMNVSTLELGDSALYLCASSLCHVLREGTYNEQFFGPGTRLTVL.

There are many counts of this clone. Other DNA variants within this sample encode the same CDR3. The chain carries TRBV6-1 and TRBJ2-3, with 11 positions matching TRBD1. The CDR3 has 16 residues. After removal of 3 bases from V and 4 bases from J, the junction contained 6 bases not matched to a gene. The germline CDR1 and CDR2 sequences are MNHNS and SASEGT. As DNA, the CDR3 is TGTGCCAGCAGTGAGTCCTGGACAGGGGGCCCAGATACGCAGTATTTT. Translated, it gives CASSESWTGGPDTQYF.

The table lists this clone with many counts. V is TRBV12-5 and J is TRBJ2-1; D is uncertain. The CDR3 extends over 11 amino acids. V lost 3 bases, J lost 14 bases, and 11 bases lay in between. The V gene's germline CDR1 is LGHNT and CDR2 FRNRAP. In DNA, the CDR3 is TGTGCTAGTGGTTTCCCTGGGAAGGAGTTCTTC. Its protein is CASGFPGKEFF.